This T cell receptor beta chain was sequenced for a study of T cell responses to AZD1222 COVID-19 vaccine. Study-level points and caveats: Baseline serology detected seropositivity in only six AZD1222 recipients. Donors in the cohort were predominantly white British and more often female, and clonal diversity was possibly underestimated. Breadth and depth of Spike-specific TCRs rose after two AZD1222 doses.

Pooled samples include second doses given at about 4 or 12 weeks. Clones were sequenced by immunoSEQ multiplex PCR, and TCRdb holds only the in-frame ones, with some missing. The repertoire has 160,000 or so clones, more than 75% of them found once; the top ten carry over 4%. Only a few counts were recorded for this clone. The antigen is undetermined. The receptor comes from an adult who received the AZD1222 COVID-19 vaccine. The sequencing here drew on peripheral blood, taken 28 days after the second AZD1222 dose.

The chain's CDR3 is CSARGITEAFF. Written as DNA, the CDR3 is TGCTCCGCTAGGGGGATCACTGAAGCTTTCTTT. The chain combines TRBV29-1 with TRBJ1-1; D may be TRBD1 (6 bases). CDR3 size: 11 residues. The germline gives CDR1 SQVTM, CDR2 ANQGSEA. The whole variable domain, filled in from reference TRBV29-1 and TRBJ1-1, reads SAVISQKPSRDICQRGTSLTIQCQVDSQVTMMFWYRQQPGQSLTLIATANQGSEATYESGFVIDKFPISRPNLTFSTLTVSNMSPEDSSIYLCSARGITEAFFGQGTRLTVV.